A single sample gave rise to the 18 T cell receptor beta chains below, sequenced in a study of blood T cell repertoires in COVID-19. Assay used: immunoSEQ multiplex PCR; TCRdb lists only in-frame clones, some missing. This repertoire shows some 290,000 clones, roughly 86% found once; its top ten account for about 8.4%. The sample taken for sequencing was PBMCs or T cells enriched from blood (not recorded which). These receptors were collected from a woman under 40 who had recovered from COVID-19.

The count of this clone is one. The chain recombines TRBV7-2 with TRBJ2-4; TRBD2 might be the D (5 bases). Trimming removed 6 bases from V and 8 bases from J, with 20 bases in between. The CDR3 extends over 15 amino acids. The germline V gene encodes CDR1 SGHTA and CDR2 FQGNSA. The CDR3 spells CASSSYPRTPDIQYF. CDR3 DNA: TGTGCCAGCAGTTCTTATCCTCGGACTCCAGACATTCAGTACTTC.

The V and J genes are TRBV14 and TRBJ2-7; 9 nucleotides line up with TRBD1. V lost 3 bases and J lost 3; bases outside the gene matches: 3. Germline V gene sequence: CDR1 SGHDN, CDR2 FVKESK. This CDR3 is built from 14 residues. Here the CDR3 DNA reads TGTGCCAGCAGCCAGCAGACAGGGGGCTACGAGCAGTACTTC. As protein: CASSQQTGGYEQYF.

This rearrangement joins TRBV28 to TRBJ2-7, with 9 bases aligning to TRBD1. The germline V gene encodes CDR1 MDHEN and CDR2 SYDVKM. Trimming cost V 8 bases and J 6 bases; bases outside gene matches: 11. The CDR3 extends over 14 amino acids. The CDR3 loop reads CASLAGDRVTEQYF. As DNA, the CDR3 is TGTGCCAGCCTCGCCGGGGACAGGGTTACCGAGCAGTACTTC.

The chain links TRBV10-3 to TRBJ2-1; TRBD2 aligns across 10 bases. This CDR3 comprises 16 residues. V shed 4 bases, J shed 7 bases, and the junction held 10 bases outside the gene matches. Germline V CDR1 and CDR2: ENHRY, SYGVKD. CDR3 DNA sequence: TGTGCCATCAGTGCAACCATAGCGGGAGGCTATAATGAGCAGTTCTTC. Translation: CAISATIAGGYNEQFF.

CDR3 sequence reads: CAGRDRAYGYTF. CDR3 coding DNA: TGTGCCGGCCGGGACAGGGCATACGGCTACACCTTC. The genes are TRBV19 and TRBJ1-2; 9 bases agree with TRBD1. Germline CDR1 LNHDA, CDR2 SQIVND (reference sequence). Trimming at V came to 11 bases and at J to 8 bases, leaving 9 bases not matched to a gene. The CDR3 consists of 12 residues.

The J gene is TRBJ2-5, the V gene TRBV30; D not certain. V was trimmed by 3 bases and J by 5 bases, leaving 10 bases between them. Germline loops: CDR1 GTSNPN, CDR2 SVGIG (reference sequence). The CDR3 length is 12 residues. The chain's CDR3 is CAWSGGSETQYF. As DNA, the CDR3 is TGTGCCTGGAGCGGTGGTTCGGAGACCCAGTACTTC.

The rearrangement links TRBV19 to TRBJ2-3; D may be TRBD1 (6 bases). The V end was cut by 3 bases, the J end by 3 bases, with 19 bases between. This CDR3 has 17 amino acids. Per germline, CDR1 LNHDA and CDR2 SQIVND (reference sequence). CDR3 loop: CASSIPSVGGITDTQYF. Written as DNA, the CDR3 is TGTGCCAGTAGTATCCCCTCTGTAGGGGGTATTACAGATACGCAGTATTTT.

The chain links TRBV11-3 to TRBJ2-2; weak D call: TRBD1 (5 bases). Trimming cost V 1 base and J 6 bases, with 12 bases left between them. CDR3 length equals 15 residues. Looked up from germline, CDR1 is SGHNT and CDR2 is YENEEA. The CDR3 reads CASSLVREGAGELFF. For the CDR3, the DNA is TGTGCCAGCAGCTTAGTCAGGGAAGGAGCCGGGGAGCTGTTTTTT.

CDR3 nucleotides: TGTGCCAGCCTCGGACTAGCGGGGGACCGGATCTCCTACGAGCAGTACTTC. It codes for CASLGLAGDRISYEQYF. This chain connects TRBV21-1 to TRBJ2-7; the D call TRBD2 from the table was never checked on the DNA. TRBV21-1 is listed as a pseudogene. This CDR3 has 17 amino acids.

The genes are TRBV10-1 and TRBJ1-6; maybe TRBD1 (5 bases). Germline V CDR1 and CDR2: WNHNN, SYGVQD (reference sequence). The CDR3 is 15 residues long. Trimming removed 10 bases from V and 10 bases from J, with 23 bases in between. The chain's CDR3 is CANQEPQEMKSPLHF. CDR3 nucleotides: TGCGCCAACCAGGAACCACAGGAGATGAAATCACCCCTCCACTTT.

This chain links TRBV28 with TRBJ2-7; 12 nucleotides match TRBD1. V lost 4 bases, J lost 5 bases, and 18 bases stayed unmatched. CDR3 length: 19 residues. Germline values: CDR1 MDHEN, CDR2 SYDVKM. The chain's CDR3 is CASSSTPPTPGQGANEQYF. Written as DNA, the CDR3 is TGTGCCAGCAGTTCGACACCCCCTACCCCGGGACAGGGGGCGAACGAGCAGTACTTC.

The chain has TRBV27 and TRBJ1-4; 10 nucleotides agree with TRBD1. V shed 6 bases and J 4 bases; nucleotides not matched to a gene: 5. Germline V gene lookup returns CDR1 MNHEY and CDR2 SMNVEV (reference sequence). This CDR3 has 15 amino acids. DNA of the CDR3: TGTGCCAGCAGGGTAGGACAGGGGGGTAATGAAAAACTGTTTTTT. Residues: CASRVGQGGNEKLFF. Filled out from reference TRBV27 and TRBJ1-4, the complete variable domain reads EAQVTQNPRYLITVTGKKLTVTCSQNMNHEYMSWYRQDPGLGLRQIYYSMNVEVTDKGDVPEGYKVSRKEKRNFPLILESPSPNQTSLYFCASRVGQGGNEKLFFGSGTQLSVL.

The chain is built from TRBV3-1 (or the pseudogene TRBV3-2) and TRBJ1-3; 7 nucleotides match TRBD1. With V trimmed by 5 bases and J by 2 bases, 6 bases remained unmatched. Per the germline V gene, CDR1 is LGHDT and CDR2 is YNNKEL (reference sequence). The CDR3 runs to 15 residues. CDR3 sequence reads: CASSNAGTAGNTIYF. The CDR3 coding sequence is TGTGCCAGCAGCAACGCTGGGACAGCTGGAAACACCATATATTTT.

The chain joins TRBV6-5 to TRBJ2-7; TRBD2 is a possible D gene (5 bases). V dropped 8 bases and J dropped 9 bases, with 20 bases sitting between them. CDR3 length: 13 amino acids. Germline CDR1 reads MNHEY; CDR2 reads SVGAGI. CDR3: CASSPRRGRWQYF. The CDR3 DNA follows: TGTGCCAGCTCCCCCCGCCGGGGTCGGTGGCAGTACTTC.

The chain links TRBV30 to TRBJ1-1; maybe TRBD1 (5 bases). CDR3 length: 14 amino acids. Trimming cost V 1 base and J 6 bases, with 15 bases left between them. The germline V gene has CDR1 GTSNPN and CDR2 SVGIG (reference sequence). The CDR3 nucleotides are TGTGCCTGGAGTGGAGTAAGGGGATCTGCTGAAGCTTTCTTT. Its translation is CAWSGVRGSAEAFF.

This chain uses TRBV12-3 or TRBV12-4 with TRBJ1-1; D gene ambiguous. The CDR3 contains 11 residues. Trimming cost V 3 bases and J 5 bases, with 4 bases left between them. CDR3 nucleotide sequence: TGTGCCAGCAGTTTGAGGACTGAAGCTTTCTTT. It encodes CASSLRTEAFF.

This chain joins TRBV3-1 (or the pseudogene TRBV3-2) and TRBJ2-7; a possible D gene is TRBD2 (6 bases). The V end lost 3 bases, the J end lost 12 bases, and 12 bases lay between the germline ends. Germline values: CDR1 LGHDT, CDR2 YNNKEL (reference sequence). CDR3 length: 11 amino acids. CDR3 loop: CASSQLRERYF. For the CDR3, the DNA is TGTGCCAGCAGCCAGTTACGGGAGAGGTACTTC.

The V gene is TRBV6-6, the J gene TRBJ1-6; 11 nucleotides line up with TRBD1. Germline loops: CDR1 MNHNY, CDR2 SVGAGI (reference sequence). This CDR3 contains 16 residues. V was clipped by 6 bases and J by 7 bases; unmatched bases: 8. The CDR3 loop is CASSPRTGGENSPLHF. In DNA form, the CDR3 reads TGTGCCAGCAGCCCCAGGACAGGGGGCGAAAATTCACCCCTCCACTTT.